This T cell receptor (beta chain) is drawn from a study of blood T cell repertoires in COVID-19 (dated by TCRdb to about 2020). About the investigation overall: The collaborator samples originated in the United States, Italy and Spain and spanned the acute and convalescent phases of COVID-19. The material from the prospective study consisted of cDNA or gDNA derived from T cells, B-cell-depleted T cells, or PBMCs. Subjects who had been exposed to COVID-19, were actively infected with it, or had recovered from it provided the deeply sampled blood TCRbeta repertoires that made up the dataset. The repertoires were released in a freely available public database meant as a resource for research on the immune response to SARS-CoV-2. The samples were drawn from the first 160 participants of the ongoing ImmuneRACE study and from some 1,300 subjects provided by 6 global collaborators. The sample metadata nearly always contained a de-identified subject ID, COVID-19 status, age in years and sex. Where HLA class I and class II types were available, the types were taken from metadata supplied by the sample provider, not from assay-based typing.

In Seattle, one collaborating source enrolled patients while the infection was active and tracked those patients longitudinally over the course of disease. Each collaborating institution followed its own protocols to collect whole blood in K2EDTA tubes. For TCRbeta analysis, collaborators shipped samples as frozen whole blood, isolated PBMCs, or DNA extracted from either of those sample types. What the research found in general, with its limitations: How much clinical and demographic metadata was included differed by source and by participant, and the metadata was provided uncurated.

The immunoSEQ Assay, a bias-controlled multiplex PCR, was used to amplify TCRbeta CDR3 regions from genomic DNA. In the source study's methods: The number of nucleated cells in each sample was estimated by amplification of reference gene primers within the assay. To quantify the absolute abundance of each unique TCRbeta CDR3 rearrangement, sequence reads were collapsed and filtered. For each sample, productive Simpson clonality was calculated as the square root of Simpson's diversity index over productive rearrangements. TCRdb retrieved this table from immuneACCESS and kept in-frame rearrangements only. Not all clones are present; in checked studies, unresolved V genes account for under half, and no reason is known for the remainder. That table is the source of V, J and clone size, and D and trimming were worked out from the DNA. In all, the sample holds 200,000 to 250,000 clones, and about four fifths of those were seen once. Around 7.5% of the sample rests with the top ten.

To note about this clone: Its antigen remains undetermined. No clone much larger than this one lies a single base away; base qualities are absent.

CDR1 KGHSH and CDR2 LQKENI were looked up in the germline V gene. The CDR3, from cysteine to phenylalanine, totals 13 residues. Kept here is only the CDR3 DNA, which spans 39 bases and is read in frame from base 1. The germline ends are 8 bases apart after V is trimmed by 5 bases and J by 1 base. The chain links TRBV18 with TRBJ1-1; no confident D gene assignment can be made. The origin of this receptor is an elderly woman with COVID-19, enrolled during active disease. The sample consisted of peripheral blood. The DNA sequence is given as TGTGCCAGCTCAGCGTCGGGGAACACTGAAGCTTTCTTT. This translates into CASSASGNTEAFF.